The rows below give T cell receptor beta chains drawn from one sample of a study of response to subunit inactivated influenza vaccine. TCRdb re-called the RT-PCR reads with MiXCR, one entry per CDR3 protein. The sample carries roughly 710,000 distinct CDR3 sequences, approximately 15% recorded once. This specimen consisted of PBMCs from blood, obtained around 14 days before vaccination. The receptors were sampled from a man over 45 who received an inactivated influenza vaccine. Both conserved end residues are part of each CDR3. D genes are given only for firm matches. The size field is filled for only some rows; it gives once, few, many or a size class.

CDR3 protein: CASSTGGFRGLSADTQYF
CDR3 DNA: TGCGCCAGCAGCACCGGAGGTTTCCGGGGGCTTTCTGCAGATACGCAGTATTTT
clone size: NA
J gene: TRBJ2-3
D gene: NA
V gene: TRBV5-1

CDR3 protein: CASSRGGLTIYNEQFF
CDR3 DNA: TGCGCCAGCAGCCGAGGGGGACTAACAATTTACAATGAGCAGTTCTTC
clone size: few
J gene: TRBJ2-1
D gene: NA
V gene: TRBV4-3

CDR3 protein: CASSLGSANTGELFF
CDR3 DNA: TGTGCCAGCAGTTTGGGCAGCGCGAACACCGGGGAGCTGTTTTTT
clone size: many
J gene: TRBJ2-2
D gene: NA
V gene: TRBV12-3/TRBV12-4

CDR3 protein: CASSQEIAGRYNEQFF
CDR3 DNA: TGCGCCAGCAGCCAAGAAATAGCGGGGAGATACAATGAGCAGTTCTTC
clone size: NA
J gene: TRBJ2-1
D gene: TRBD2
V gene: TRBV4-1

CDR3 protein: CSAGTVLNTEAFF
CDR3 DNA: TGCAGCGCCGGGACAGTCCTGAACACTGAAGCTTTCTTT
clone size: few
J gene: TRBJ1-1
D gene: TRBD1
V gene: TRBV29-1

CDR3 protein: CASSLRRTSTVNYNEQFF
CDR3 DNA: TGTGCCAGCAGTTTAAGAAGGACTAGTACCGTAAACTACAATGAGCAGTTCTTC
clone size: NA
J gene: TRBJ2-1
D gene: TRBD2
V gene: TRBV12-3/TRBV12-4

CDR3 protein: CASSLYGLAGEADTQYF
CDR3 DNA: TGTGCCAGCAGTCTGTATGGACTAGCGGGCGAGGCAGATACGCAGTATTTT
clone size: once
J gene: TRBJ2-3
D gene: TRBD2
V gene: TRBV28

CDR3 protein: CASSLVWTSGTRTQYF
CDR3 DNA: TGTGCCAGCAGTTTAGTCTGGACTAGCGGGACTCGGACCCAGTACTTC
clone size: few
J gene: TRBJ2-5
D gene: TRBD2
V gene: TRBV12-3/TRBV12-4

CDR3 protein: CASSLNWQGSQPQHF
CDR3 DNA: TGTGCCAGCAGTTTAAATTGGCAGGGGAGTCAGCCCCAGCATTTT
clone size: many
J gene: TRBJ1-5
D gene: NA
V gene: TRBV12-3/TRBV12-4

CDR3 protein: CASSSTQTGARYEQYF
CDR3 DNA: TGTGCCAGCAGCTCGACCCAGACAGGGGCGCGCTACGAGCAGTACTTC
clone size: NA
J gene: TRBJ2-7
D gene: TRBD1
V gene: TRBV13

CDR3 protein: CAISESAGRDSNQPQHF
CDR3 DNA: TGTGCCATCAGTGAGTCAGCGGGGAGAGATAGCAATCAGCCCCAGCATTTT
clone size: many
J gene: TRBJ1-5
D gene: NA
V gene: TRBV10-3

CDR3 protein: CASSLFGSGLQETQYF
CDR3 DNA: TGTGCCAGCAGTTTGTTCGGGTCAGGCCTACAAGAGACCCAGTACTTC
clone size: few
J gene: TRBJ2-5
D gene: NA
V gene: TRBV12-3/TRBV12-4

CDR3 protein: CSAREVNYNEQFF
CDR3 DNA: TGCAGTGCTAGAGAGGTGAACTACAATGAGCAGTTCTTC
clone size: once
J gene: TRBJ2-1
D gene: NA
V gene: TRBV20-1

CDR3 protein: CATSDPASGRRTDTQYF
CDR3 DNA: TGTGCCACCAGTGATCCTGCTAGCGGGAGAAGAACAGATACGCAGTATTTT
clone size: NA
J gene: TRBJ2-3
D gene: TRBD2
V gene: TRBV24-1

CDR3 protein: CSAQSTHVDQETQYF
CDR3 DNA: TGCAGTGCCCAGAGCACCCACGTCGACCAAGAGACCCAGTACTTC
clone size: many
J gene: TRBJ2-5
D gene: NA
V gene: TRBV20-1

CDR3 protein: CASSSPLGGQFF
CDR3 DNA: TGTGCCAGCAGCTCTCCCTTGGGGGGGCAGTTCTTC
clone size: few
J gene: TRBJ2-1
D gene: NA
V gene: TRBV7-8

CDR3 protein: CASSLEAIVAGSYNEQFF
CDR3 DNA: TGTGCCAGCAGCTTAGAGGCCATTGTAGCGGGAAGCTACAATGAGCAGTTCTTC
clone size: NA
J gene: TRBJ2-1
D gene: TRBD2
V gene: TRBV11-2

CDR3 protein: CASSSRTNPSQFF
CDR3 DNA: TGTGCCAGCAGCTCTCGGACAAACCCGAGCCAGTTCTTC
clone size: many
J gene: TRBJ2-1
D gene: NA
V gene: TRBV7-9

CDR3 protein: CSAIRPASTDTQYF
CDR3 DNA: TGCAGTGCTATCCGTCCAGCTAGCACAGATACGCAGTATTTT
clone size: many
J gene: TRBJ2-3
D gene: NA
V gene: TRBV20-1

CDR3 protein: CASSQDFLGPQHF
CDR3 DNA: TGCGCCAGCAGCCAAGATTTTTTGGGGCCCCAGCATTTT
clone size: NA
J gene: TRBJ1-5
D gene: NA
V gene: TRBV4-3